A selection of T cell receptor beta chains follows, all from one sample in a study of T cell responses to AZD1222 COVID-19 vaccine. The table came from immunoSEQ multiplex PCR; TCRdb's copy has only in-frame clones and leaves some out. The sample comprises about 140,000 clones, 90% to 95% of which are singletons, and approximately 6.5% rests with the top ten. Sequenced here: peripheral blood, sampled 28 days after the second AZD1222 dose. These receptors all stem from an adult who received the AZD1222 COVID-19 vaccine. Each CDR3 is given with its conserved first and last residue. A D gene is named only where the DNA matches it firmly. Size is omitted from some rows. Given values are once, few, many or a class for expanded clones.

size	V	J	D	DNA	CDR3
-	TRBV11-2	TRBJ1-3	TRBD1	TGTGCCAGCACCCTAACAGGGGGTGGAAACACCATATATTTT	CASTLTGGGNTIYF
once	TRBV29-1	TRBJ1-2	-	TGCAGCGTTGGAGCTGGGGCCGACTATGGCTACACCTTC	CSVGAGADYGYTF
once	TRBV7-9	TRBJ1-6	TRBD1	TGTGCCAGCAGCTTAGAAATGGGGGATACAGGGGGCTCACCCCTCCACTTT	CASSLEMGDTGGSPLHF
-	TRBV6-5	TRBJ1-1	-	TGTGCCAGCAGTTATGTGGGAGCTAACACTGAAGCTTTCTTT	CASSYVGANTEAFF
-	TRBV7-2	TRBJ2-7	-	TGTGCCAGCAGCTTAGCGTCCGTCGGGCTAAGGGACGAGCAGTACTTC	CASSLASVGLRDEQYF
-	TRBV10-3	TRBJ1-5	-	TGTGCCATCAGACAGGGCAATCAGCCCCAGCATTTT	CAIRQGNQPQHF
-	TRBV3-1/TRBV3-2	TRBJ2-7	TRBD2	TGTGCCAGCAGCCCGGGACTAGCGGGGGAGGAGCAGTACTTC	CASSPGLAGEEQYF
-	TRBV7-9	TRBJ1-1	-	TGTGCCAGCAGCGGATGGACGGTTGAAGCTTTCTTT	CASSGWTVEAFF
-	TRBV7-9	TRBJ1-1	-	TGTGCCAGCAGCTTAGATCGGGGGATGAACACTGAAGCTTTCTTT	CASSLDRGMNTEAFF
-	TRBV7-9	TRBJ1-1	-	TGTGCCAGCAGCGCAAACCCTCAGAACACTGAAGCTTTCTTT	CASSANPQNTEAFF
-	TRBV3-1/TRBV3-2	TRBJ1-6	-	TGTGCCAGCAGCCAAGGGCAGGCTTCGAATTCACCCCTCCACTTT	CASSQGQASNSPLHF
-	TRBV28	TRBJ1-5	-	TGTGCCAGCAGTTATGGAGGGCAGAGAAATCAGCCCCAGCATTTT	CASSYGGQRNQPQHF
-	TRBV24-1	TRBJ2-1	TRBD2	TGTGCCACCAGTGATGCCGGGACTAGCTACAATGAGCAGTTCTTC	CATSDAGTSYNEQFF
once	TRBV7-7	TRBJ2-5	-	TGTGCTAGCAGCTTTGGTAGACAAGAGACCCAGTACTTC	CASSFGRQETQYF
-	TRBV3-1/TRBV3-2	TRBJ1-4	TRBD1	TGTGCCAGCAGCCCTCTCCCGGGACAGGGGGAGCGGGGGTTACTCGGAAAACTGTTTTTT	CASSPLPGQGERGLLGKLFF
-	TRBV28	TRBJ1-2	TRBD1	TGTGCCGGTAGTAGAGCCGACAGGGTGGTAAATGGCTACACCTTC	CAGSRADRVVNGYTF
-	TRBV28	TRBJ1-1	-	TGTGCCAGCAGTTTAGACCAGCCGCTTCAAATAAAAGAAGCTTTCTTT	CASSLDQPLQIKEAFF
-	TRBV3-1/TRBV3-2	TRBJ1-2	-	TGTGCCAGCAGCCAAGTTCCAGGCCCGAGGCATGGCTACACCTTC	CASSQVPGPRHGYTF
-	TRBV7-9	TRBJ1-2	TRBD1	TGTGCCAGCAGCCACAGGGGTCTAGTCGGGGGCTACACCTTC	CASSHRGLVGGYTF
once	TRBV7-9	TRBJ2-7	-	TGTGCCAGCAGCATATACGGGGGCAACTCCTACGAGCAGTACTTC	CASSIYGGNSYEQYF
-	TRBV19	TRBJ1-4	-	TGTGCCAGTAGTTCATCGCAGGGTCCTGAAAAACTGTTTTTT	CASSSSQGPEKLFF
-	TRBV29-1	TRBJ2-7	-	TGCAGCGCCACGGACGTGGGACGACTGCCTGACCAGCAGTACTTC	CSATDVGRLPDQQYF
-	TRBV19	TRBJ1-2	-	TGTGCCAGTAGTGATTCAGGGCATCGTGGCTACACCTTC	CASSDSGHRGYTF
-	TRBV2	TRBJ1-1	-	TGTGCCAGCATCCGAGGAGGGACCGACAACACTGAAGCTTTCTTT	CASIRGGTDNTEAFF
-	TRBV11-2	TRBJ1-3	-	TGTGCCAGCAGCCCCTCCTCTGGAAACACCATATATTTT	CASSPSSGNTIYF
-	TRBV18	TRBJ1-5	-	TGTGCCAGCTCACCAAATCGGGCGGACGGCGAGCCCCAGCATTTT	CASSPNRADGEPQHF
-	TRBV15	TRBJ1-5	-	TGTGCCACCAGACAGGGCAATCAGCCCCAGCATTTT	CATRQGNQPQHF
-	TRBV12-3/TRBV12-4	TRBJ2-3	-	TGTGCCAGCAGTTCTCCGGAGGGAGATACGCAGTATTTT	CASSSPEGDTQYF
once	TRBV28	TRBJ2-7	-	TGTGCCAGCAGTTTGGCTCGAGGTTGGGGACGGGAATCCCACGAGCAGTACTTC	CASSLARGWGRESHEQYF
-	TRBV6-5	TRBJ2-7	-	TGTGCCAGCAGGCCGAACAGGGACTACACTTACGAGCAGTACTTC	CASRPNRDYTYEQYF
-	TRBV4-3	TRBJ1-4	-	TGCGCCAGCAGCCACTTACAGTCAACTAATGAAAAACTGTTTTTT	CASSHLQSTNEKLFF
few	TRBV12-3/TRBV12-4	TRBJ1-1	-	TGTGCCAGCAGTTTAGGGCCGAACACTGAAGCTTTCTTT	CASSLGPNTEAFF
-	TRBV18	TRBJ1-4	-	TGTGCCAGCTCAACACGGACCGGGGGAATTGAAAAACTGTTTTTT	CASSTRTGGIEKLFF
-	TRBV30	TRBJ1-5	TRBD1	TGTGCCTGGAGCAAAGGACAGGGTCGGCCCCAGCATTTT	CAWSKGQGRPQHF
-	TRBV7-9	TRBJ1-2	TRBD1	TGTGCCAGCAGCTTAGCGGGACAGGGGACCTATGGCTACACCTTC	CASSLAGQGTYGYTF